This T cell receptor (beta chain) was observed in a study of read filtering for tumor transcriptome and immune sequencing. Study summary: Transcriptome libraries were built from DNase-treated RNA.

This clonotype was picked up many times. Sampling of bone marrow took place during active disease in every patient. The length of the CDR3 is 17 residues. Trimming cost V 0 bases and J 5 bases; bases outside gene matches: 11. Germline loops: CDR1 LGHDT, CDR2 YNNKEL (reference sequence). This library used approximately 0.4 ug RNA and molecular barcoded adaptors spanning alpha/delta and beta/gamma chains. TCRdb reprocessed the reads via MiXCR and lists one record per CDR3 protein. Of 40,000 or so distinct CDR3 sequences listed, approximately 14% were seen once; the top ten hold 5.5% to 7%. This receptor was identified in a donor at least 40 years old with multiple myeloma. The rearrangement links TRBV3-1 to TRBJ2-3; TRBD2 aligns across 7 bases. The sample taken for sequencing was a population of CD138-negative cells sorted from bone marrow. CDR3 sequence (DNA): TGTGCCAGCAGCCAAGATCCGGGGGGTAGTGAGGGAGATACGCAGTATTTT. Protein sequence: CASSQDPGGSEGDTQYF.